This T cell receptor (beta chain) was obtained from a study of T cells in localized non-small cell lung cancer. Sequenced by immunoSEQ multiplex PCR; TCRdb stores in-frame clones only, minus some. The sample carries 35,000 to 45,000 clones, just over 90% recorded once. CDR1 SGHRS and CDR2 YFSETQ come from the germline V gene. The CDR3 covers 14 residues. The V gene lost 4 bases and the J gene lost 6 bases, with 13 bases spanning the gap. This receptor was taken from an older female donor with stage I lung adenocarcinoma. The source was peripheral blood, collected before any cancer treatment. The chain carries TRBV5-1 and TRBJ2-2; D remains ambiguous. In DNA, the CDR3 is TGCGCCAGCAGCCTTTCAGAGACCCCCGGGGAGCTGTTTTTT. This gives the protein CASSLSETPGELFF.